Sequencing of this T cell receptor (beta chain) was carried out in a study of healthy donors' naive CD4 and CD8 T cells. Regarding the study as a whole: CDR3 charge plus V and J genes appeared to account for about 13% of CD4/CD8 variance. Negatively charged CDR3s marked CD8+ lineage; positively charged CDR3s marked CD4+ lineage.

CDR1 SQVTM and CDR2 ANQGSEA come from the germline V gene. V lost 7 bases, J lost 5 bases, and 15 bases lay in between. The CDR3 has 13 residues. Naive CD4+ cells were sorted as CD4+CD8-CD45RO-CD45RA+; naive CD8+ as CD8+CD4-CD45RA+CD27bright. Each TCR library used around 500 ng of total RNA and a linear amplification protocol. TCRdb ran MiXCR on the reads and lists one entry per CDR3 protein. This sample has 200,000 or so distinct CDR3 sequences, with 65% to 75% found just once. For this clonotype: Its antigen is unidentified.

The specimen was naive CD4+ and CD8+ T cells sorted from blood, pooled from several donors. The sequence derives from a pool of human donors in good health; the sample pools cells from several healthy donors. The rearrangement joins TRBV29-1 to TRBJ2-1, with D perhaps being TRBD1 or TRBD2 (5 bases each). CDR3 DNA sequence: TGCAGCGCAACCCCTCAGGGAGACAATGAGCAGTTCTTC. This translates into CSATPQGDNEQFF.